This TCR beta chain was captured by sequencing in a study of T and B cells in COVID-19 patients. Multiplex PCR with BIOMED2 TRB-A/B primer pools amplified TRB rearrangements. TCRdb analysed the multiplex PCR reads with MiXCR anew, one entry per CDR3 protein. In the table there are approximately 20,000 distinct CDR3 sequences, roughly 27% of which are singletons. Blood genomic DNA input for TRB amplification was roughly 220-500 ng. The sequence came from a human donor who had recovered from COVID-19. Sequencing was performed on blood.

The CDR3 bases are TGCGCCAGCAGACCCGGATCCACGTCAGGGGCCAACGTCCTGACTTTC. Amino acids: CASRPGSTSGANVLTF. The genes are TRBV5-1 and TRBJ2-6; D is uncertain. V was pared by 5 bases and J by 4 bases, with 16 bases between. This CDR3 comprises 16 residues. Germline loops: CDR1 SGHRS, CDR2 YFSETQ. Full variable domain (remainder filled in from reference TRBV5-1 and TRBJ2-6): KAGVTQTPRYLIKTRGQQVTLSCSPISGHRSVSWYQQTPGQGLQFLFEYFSETQRNKGNFPGRFSGRQFSNSRSEMNVSTLELGDSALYLCASRPGSTSGANVLTFGAGSRLTVL.